A single sample is the source of the 26 T cell receptor beta chains below, sequenced in a study of blood T cell repertoires in COVID-19. Method: immunoSEQ multiplex PCR; TCRdb's copy keeps in-frame clones and lacks some. The sample carries more than 85,000 clones, about 88% recorded once. Sequenced: peripheral blood. Receptors were obtained from a woman at least 80 years old with acute or convalescent COVID-19.

V usage is TRBV5-1 and J usage is TRBJ1-4; no definite D call. Trimming cost V 0 bases and J 4 bases, with 13 bases left between them. The CDR3 has 16 residues. Per germline, CDR1 SGHRS and CDR2 YFSETQ. CDR3 in amino acids: CASSLELRGVNEKLFF. The DNA of the CDR3 is TGCGCCAGCAGCTTGGAGTTACGCGGGGTTAATGAAAAACTGTTTTTT.

This chain joins TRBV19 and TRBJ1-1; D remains ambiguous. This CDR3 spans 13 amino acids. Per the germline V gene, CDR1 is LNHDA and CDR2 is SQIVND (reference sequence). V was pared by 0 bases and J by 6 bases, with 8 bases between. The CDR3 DNA is TGTGCCAGTAGTATAGATCTCCGGTCTGAAGCTTTCTTT. It encodes CASSIDLRSEAFF.

J is TRBJ2-3 and V is TRBV7-2; D is uncertain. The CDR3 consists of 13 residues. Per the germline V gene, CDR1 is SGHTA and CDR2 is FQGNSA. The V and J ends lost 1 base and 5 bases respectively, with 7 bases between them. In nucleotides, the CDR3 is TGTGCCAGCAGCTTAGACGCTAGAGATACGCAGTATTTT. Translated, it gives CASSLDARDTQYF.

This rearrangement joins TRBV5-5 to TRBJ2-7; TRBD1 is a possible D gene (6 bases). The germline V gene has CDR1 SGHKS and CDR2 YYEKEE (reference sequence). The V end was cut by 5 bases, the J end by 2 bases, with 11 bases between. This CDR3 spans 13 amino acids. The CDR3 region has the DNA TGTGCCAGCAGTTTAACAGGGACCTACGAGCAGTACTTC. Translated, it gives CASSLTGTYEQYF.

V gene TRBV4-1 combines with J gene TRBJ2-2, with TRBD2 matching 7 bases. This CDR3 contains 17 residues. Unmatched junction bases numbered 9, after V lost 3 bases and J lost 2 bases. Germline V CDR1 and CDR2: MGHRA, YSYEKL. CDR3 region: CASSHASGVANTGELFF. CDR3 bases: TGCGCCAGCAGCCACGCTAGCGGAGTAGCTAACACCGGGGAGCTGTTTTTT.

V is TRBV6-5 and J is TRBJ1-1; TRBD1 aligns across 8 bases. Germline V lookup: CDR1 MNHEY, CDR2 SVGAGI. This CDR3 has 15 amino acids. J was trimmed by 2 bases and V by 7 bases; bases with no gene match: 9. CDR3 sequence: CASKGQGGVNTEAFF. The CDR3 region has the DNA TGTGCCAGCAAAGGACAGGGTGGAGTTAACACTGAAGCTTTCTTT.

The chain joins TRBV7-2 to TRBJ2-3; 14 bases are shared with TRBD2. The germline V gene has CDR1 SGHTA and CDR2 FQGNSA. The CDR3 extends over 17 amino acids. V lost 2 bases to trimming and J lost 2 bases; unmatched junction nucleotides: 3. In nucleotides, the CDR3 is TGTGCCAGCAGCTTACTGACTAGCGGGGGGGACACAGATACGCAGTATTTT. This gives the protein CASSLLTSGGDTDTQYF.

This clone was counted once. V and J are TRBV10-1 and TRBJ1-5, with no clear D. The V gene lost 9 bases and the J gene lost 7 bases, with 19 bases spanning the gap. The CDR3 totals 14 residues. Germline CDR1 and CDR2: WNHNN and SYGVQD (reference sequence). CDR3 loop: CARTEYPSGQPQHF. CDR3 nucleotides: TGCGCCAGAACGGAATACCCTTCCGGGCAGCCCCAGCATTTT.

This chain joins TRBV30 and TRBJ1-1; D gene unclear. V was cut by 3 bases and J by 0 bases, with 5 bases left in between. The germline V gene encodes CDR1 GTSNPN and CDR2 SVGIG (reference sequence). There are 12 residues in the CDR3. The CDR3 region is CAWREMNTEAFF. In DNA, the CDR3 is TGTGCCTGGAGGGAGATGAACACTGAAGCTTTCTTT.

This chain links TRBV6-1 with TRBJ1-5; 9 bases align to TRBD1. The J segment lost 4 bases and the V segment lost 4 bases, leaving 11 bases of the junction unmatched. Germline V gene lookup returns CDR1 MNHNS and CDR2 SASEGT. This CDR3 comprises 17 residues. CDR3 bases: TGTGCCAGCAGTGCGTCGGTCACAGGGGGCCTTAATCAGCCCCAGCATTTT. It specifies CASSASVTGGLNQPQHF.

This clone was counted a few times. The genes are TRBV5-1 and TRBJ2-2; D not resolved. This CDR3 contains 14 residues. The germline gives CDR1 SGHRS, CDR2 YFSETQ. V shed 5 bases and J shed 0 bases, with 8 bases lying between them. CDR3 sequence reads: CASSARTNTGELFF. Here the CDR3 DNA reads TGCGCCAGCAGTGCCAGAACGAACACCGGGGAGCTGTTTTTT.

V gene TRBV19 combines with J gene TRBJ2-1; D is perhaps TRBD1 (5 bases). V was trimmed by 6 bases and J by 7 bases, leaving 22 bases between them. The CDR3 has 16 residues. Germline-derived CDR1 and CDR2 are LNHDA and SQIVND (reference sequence). Here the CDR3 reads CASSGRPGLPMNEQFF. The CDR3 region has the DNA TGTGCCAGTAGCGGTCGGCCAGGGCTCCCAATGAATGAGCAGTTCTTC.

This clone showed up just a few times. The rearrangement joins TRBV7-8 to TRBJ2-6; 8 bases agree with TRBD2. V shed 5 bases, J shed 0 bases, and the junction held 12 bases outside the gene matches. Per germline, CDR1 SGHVS and CDR2 FQNEAQ. CDR3 length equals 19 residues. This CDR3 is CASSPSFPGGVSGANVLTF. Written as DNA, the CDR3 is TGTGCCAGCAGCCCCTCTTTCCCCGGGGGGGTCTCTGGGGCCAACGTCCTGACTTTC.

This clone was seen a few times. CDR3 coding DNA: TGTGCCAGCAGCAACGGGGGGACCCTATCCTACAATGAGCAGTTCTTC. Its protein product is CASSNGGTLSYNEQFF. V and J are TRBV7-8 and TRBJ2-1; TRBD2 aligns across 7 bases. This CDR3 contains 16 residues. The germline V gene has CDR1 SGHVS and CDR2 FQNEAQ. J was trimmed by 1 base and V by 5 bases; bases with no gene match: 8.

This clone was recorded once. This chain uses TRBV6-5 with TRBJ1-2; D is possibly TRBD1 (6 bases). CDR1 and CDR2 (germline): MNHEY, SVGAGI. The V end lost 6 bases, the J end lost 4 bases, and 15 bases lay between the germline ends. The CDR3 is 14 residues long. The CDR3 protein is CASRGPTGTYGYTF. DNA of the CDR3: TGTGCCAGCAGGGGCCCCACAGGGACCTATGGCTACACCTTC.

This chain uses TRBV27 with TRBJ2-3, with a weak D call TRBD2 (6 bases). The CDR3 extends over 18 amino acids. The V end lost 5 bases, the J end lost 0 bases, and 21 bases lay between the germline ends. The germline V gene has CDR1 MNHEY and CDR2 SMNVEV (reference sequence). The CDR3 coding sequence is TGTGCCAGCAGTATAACTAGCCGAGCAACATCTAGCACAGATACGCAGTATTTT. It codes for CASSITSRATSSTDTQYF.

CDR3 DNA: TGTGCCAGCTCACCCCGGGAGGCGGGGGACAATGAGCAGTTCTTC. It is translated as CASSPREAGDNEQFF. The rearrangement joins TRBV18 to TRBJ2-1; 7 bases match TRBD2. This CDR3 is 15 amino acids long. CDR1 KGHSH and CDR2 LQKENI come from the germline V gene. The V and J ends lost 3 bases and 5 bases, in that order; junction bases with no gene match: 7.

As DNA, the CDR3 is TGCGCCAGCAGCTTGTCCAGACTAGCGACTGAGCAGTTCTTC. Its translation is CASSLSRLATEQFF. J is TRBJ2-1 and V is TRBV5-1, with 8 bases that match TRBD2. J was trimmed by 9 bases and V by 1 base; bases with no gene match: 6. Germline lookup yields CDR1 SGHRS and CDR2 YFSETQ. This CDR3 is built from 14 residues.

The chain couples TRBV29-1 to TRBJ2-7, with D uncertain. V was clipped by 4 bases and J by 1 base, with 8 bases between them. The CDR3 totals 12 residues. Per germline, CDR1 SQVTM and CDR2 ANQGSEA. CDR3 DNA: TGCAGCGTTGCTGGGCAGTCCTACGAGCAGTACTTC. It specifies CSVAGQSYEQYF.

The gene calls are TRBV5-5 and TRBJ1-4, with TRBD1 identical over 10 bases. Germline CDR1 is SGHKS and CDR2 is YYEKEE (reference sequence). The CDR3 runs 15 residues. The J segment lost 8 bases and the V segment lost 2 bases, leaving 6 bases of the junction unmatched. The CDR3 region has the DNA TGTGCCAGCAGCTTCTCGGACAGGGGGGGAGAAAAACTGTTTTTT. Translated, it gives CASSFSDRGGEKLFF.

The V and J genes are TRBV18 and TRBJ1-5, with 7 positions matching TRBD1. The CDR3 contains 15 residues. J gave up 3 bases and V 3 bases, and 5 bases lay outside the gene matches. Per the germline V gene, CDR1 is KGHSH and CDR2 is LQKENI. CDR3 nucleotides: TGTGCCAGCTCACCGCCGGGGACAGACAATCAGCCCCAGCATTTT. Its translation is CASSPPGTDNQPQHF. Full variable domain (rest looked up from reference TRBV18 and TRBJ1-5): NAGVMQNPRHLVRRRGQEARLRCSPMKGHSHVYWYRQLPEEGLKFMVYLQKENIIDESGMPKERFSAEFPKEGPSILRIQQVVRGDSAAYFCASSPPGTDNQPQHFGDGTRLSIL.

The chain carries TRBV7-2 and TRBJ2-1; 15 bases line up with TRBD2. With 3 bases clipped from V and 10 bases from J, the junction kept 4 bases outside the gene matches. The CDR3 runs 15 residues. From germline, CDR1 is SGHTA and CDR2 FQGNSA. The CDR3 loop is CASSLGLAGGGEQFF. As DNA, the CDR3 is TGTGCCAGCAGCTTGGGACTAGCGGGGGGAGGCGAGCAGTTCTTC.

The J gene is TRBJ2-3, the V gene TRBV7-3; 14 bases agree with TRBD2. The trim removed 5 bases at V and 0 bases at J, leaving 10 bases unmatched. Per germline, CDR1 SGHTA and CDR2 FQGTGA. The CDR3 loop spans 19 amino acids. CDR3 sequence: CASSPGLAGGPGSTDTQYF. In DNA form, the CDR3 reads TGTGCCAGCAGCCCCGGACTAGCGGGGGGACCAGGGAGCACAGATACGCAGTATTTT.

This sequence joins TRBV3-1 (or the pseudogene TRBV3-2) and TRBJ1-1; weak D call: TRBD1 (5 bases). Germline loops: CDR1 LGHDT, CDR2 YNNKEL (reference sequence). The CDR3 runs 15 residues. The V gene lost 2 bases and the J gene lost 4 bases, with 14 bases spanning the gap. The CDR3 DNA reads as TGTGCCAGCAGCCAACGGGACTTCGGGGGCACTGAAGCTTTCTTT. As protein: CASSQRDFGGTEAFF.

The chain joins TRBV3-1 (or the pseudogene TRBV3-2) to TRBJ2-2; 9 positions match TRBD2. This CDR3 spans 16 amino acids. Germline CDR1 LGHDT, CDR2 YNNKEL (reference sequence). Trimming removed 2 bases from V and 6 bases from J; junction bases left unmatched: 7. CDR3 loop: CASSQRALAGPGELFF. The CDR3 DNA reads TGTGCCAGCAGCCAAAGAGCCCTAGCGGGACCCGGGGAGCTGTTTTTT.

The genes are TRBV4-2 and TRBJ1-1, with D unclear. Germline-derived CDR1 and CDR2 are LGHNA and YNFKEQ. V lost 0 bases, J lost 3 bases, and 5 bases lay in between. This CDR3 is 13 amino acids long. CDR3 coding DNA: TGTGCCAGCAGCCAAGAACGGTACACTGAAGCTTTCTTT. Translated: CASSQERYTEAFF.